This T cell receptor beta chain was obtained from a study of cytomegalovirus exposure and HLA in healthy donors. The V gene end was trimmed by 6 bases and the J gene end by 4 bases; junction bases not matched to a gene: 3. Germline V gives CDR1 LNHNV, CDR2 YYDKDF (reference sequence). The CDR3 extends over 14 amino acids. The PCR had 60 Vbeta and 13 Jbeta primers. Profiling relied on immunoSEQ multiplex PCR, and the TCRdb table lists in-frame clones only, not all of them. The sample lists approximately 110,000 clones, over 15% occurring once. The sample taken for sequencing was PBMCs. The V gene is TRBV15, the J gene TRBJ2-1; 10 bases align to TRBD1. The TCR comes from a woman aged 18-29 years in good health and CMV-seronegative. The CDR3 reads CATRQGQGYNEQFF. The DNA of the CDR3 is TGTGCCACCAGGCAGGGACAGGGGTACAATGAGCAGTTCTTC.